The clone carrying this T cell receptor beta chain was counted between two and nine times. Its specificity is unknown. Making the TCR beta libraries involved quantitative 5'-RACE with molecular barcodes. TCRdb redid the calling of the 5' RACE reads with MiXCR, one entry per CDR3 protein. This sample has hundreds of thousands of distinct CDR3 sequences, with over 9.5% found just once. These data are taken from a study of CD8 T cells in ankylosing spondylitis. Trimming removed 2 bases at V and 5 bases at J, with 4 bases between. The CDR3 has 12 residues. Per germline, CDR1 SEHNR and CDR2 FQNEAQ (reference sequence). Study outcomes and limitations: What seemed typical of ankylosing spondylitis blood was a TCR beta motif built from several highly homologous variants. Earlier literature documents some of the motif variants in reactive arthritis synovial fluid and blood. Peripheral blood samples showed relatively rare disease-linked clones, and these clones were CD8+.

The receptor was derived from a male donor with ankylosing spondylitis. Sequenced input: blood, either unsorted or a sorted T cell fraction (not recorded which). V gene TRBV7-9 combines with J gene TRBJ2-1, with no clear D. CDR3 in DNA: TGTGCCAGCAGCTTATTCCACAATGAGCAGTTCTTC. This sequence encodes CASSLFHNEQFF.